Sequencing of this T cell receptor beta chain was carried out in a study of tumor and adjacent non-tumor tissue in lung cancer. For the study at large: The patients, around 11 men and a few women, were about 31 to 80 with stage I to III disease.

Looked up from germline, CDR1 is LGHNA and CDR2 is YNFKEQ. The CDR3 extends over 13 amino acids. V was cut by 0 bases and J by 7 bases, with 10 bases left in between. At least ten counts were recorded for this clonotype. Its antigen is unidentified. Study-level points and caveats: Significantly higher TCR diversity was found in tumor than normal lung. Higher tumor TCR diversity was associated with shorter survival.

RNA was extracted from bulk tissue without any cell sorting. TCRbeta libraries were built with three rounds of nested PCR, modified from ARM-PCR. TCRdb redid the calling of the multiplex PCR reads with MiXCR, one entry per CDR3 protein. The top ten clones hold about 14% of a sample with 70,000 to 90,000 distinct CDR3 sequences, approximately 79% of them seen once. The clonotype was recovered from a woman between 50 and 59 years old with non-small cell lung cancer. The sequenced material came from lung tumor tissue. The rearrangement links TRBV4-2 to TRBJ2-7; D is unclear. The CDR3 here is CASSQDQSREQYF. Here the CDR3 DNA reads TGTGCCAGCAGCCAAGATCAGTCAAGAGAGCAGTACTTC.